Listed here are 5 T cell receptor beta chains from one sample, sequenced in a study of blood T cell repertoires in COVID-19 (dated by TCRdb to between 2020 and 2021). The library was generated by the immunoSEQ multiplex PCR assay. The table comes from immuneACCESS by way of TCRdb, which keeps in-frame sequences with V and J called. Part of the clones is missing from these tables; in studies checked, under half for an unresolved V gene and the rest for unknown reasons. The sample profile shows roughly 200,000 clones; roughly 81% of them were found once. The ten most abundant clones make up over 9.5% of the sample. The material sequenced was peripheral blood. All receptors come from a woman aged 80 or over with COVID-19, enrolled during active disease.

The rearrangement joins TRBV6-5 to TRBJ2-5; 7 bases map to TRBD1. The junction had 9 bases not matched to a gene; V was cut back by 4 bases and J by 4 bases. Germline values: CDR1 MNHEY, CDR2 SVGAGI. The CDR3 contains 15 residues. In nucleotides, the CDR3 is TGTGCCAGCAGTTCTGGCAGGGGGTCTAGAGAGACCCAGTACTTC. Translation: CASSSGRGSRETQYF.

In its sample, this clone was seen once. The V call is TRBV7-3, the J call TRBJ2-2; 12 bases are a match to TRBD1. After removal of 2 bases from V and 5 bases from J, the junction contained 3 bases not matched to a gene. Germline V lookup: CDR1 SGHTA, CDR2 FQGTGA. The CDR3 is made up of 16 amino acids. The CDR3 sequence: CASSLGTGGGTGELFF. The CDR3 nucleotides are TGTGCCAGCAGCTTAGGGACAGGGGGCGGAACCGGGGAGCTGTTTTTT.

V gene TRBV7-2 combines with J gene TRBJ2-7; the match to TRBD1 covers 7 bases. J lost 5 bases, V lost 5 bases, and 12 bases had no gene match. The CDR3 extends over 15 amino acids. Germline CDR1 reads SGHTA; CDR2 reads FQGNSA. CDR3 loop: CASSPTGVNLHEQYF. CDR3 bases: TGTGCCAGCAGCCCAACAGGGGTAAATCTCCACGAGCAGTACTTC.

V is TRBV6-5 and J is TRBJ2-5; no clear D. The germline gives CDR1 MNHEY, CDR2 SVGAGI. The germline V and J ends were trimmed by 6 bases and 5 bases, with 13 bases remaining between them. The CDR3 totals 13 residues. CDR3 sequence (DNA): TGTGCCAGCAGGATAAACAGTGGGGAGACCCAGTACTTC. This encodes CASRINSGETQYF.

V and J are TRBV7-9 and TRBJ1-1; 10 nucleotides align to TRBD1. There are 13 residues in the CDR3. Germline CDR1 SEHNR, CDR2 FQNEAQ (reference sequence). J gave up 4 bases and V 6 bases, and 2 bases lay outside the gene matches. In DNA form, the CDR3 reads TGTGCCAGCAGTTGGACAGGGGGCACTGAAGCTTTCTTT. It is translated as CASSWTGGTEAFF.